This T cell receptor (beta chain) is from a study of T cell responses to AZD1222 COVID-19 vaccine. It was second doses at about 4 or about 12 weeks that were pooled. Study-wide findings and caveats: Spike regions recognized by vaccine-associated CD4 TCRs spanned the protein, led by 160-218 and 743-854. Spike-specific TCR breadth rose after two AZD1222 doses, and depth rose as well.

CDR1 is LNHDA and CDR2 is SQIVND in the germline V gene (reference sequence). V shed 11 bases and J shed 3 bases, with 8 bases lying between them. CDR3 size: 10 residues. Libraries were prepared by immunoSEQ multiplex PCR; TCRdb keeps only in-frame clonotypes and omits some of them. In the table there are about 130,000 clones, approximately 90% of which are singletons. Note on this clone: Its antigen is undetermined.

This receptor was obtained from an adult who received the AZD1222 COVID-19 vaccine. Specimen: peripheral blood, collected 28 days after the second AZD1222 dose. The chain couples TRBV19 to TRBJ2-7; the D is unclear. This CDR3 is CAVRSYEQYF. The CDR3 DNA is TGTGCCGTACGTAGCTACGAGCAGTACTTC.